This is a list of T cell receptor beta chains from one sample in a study of T-cell memory formation after mild COVID-19. From the 5' RACE reads, TCRdb called clonotypes with MiXCR, one entry per CDR3 protein. The data show roughly 350,000 distinct CDR3 sequences, with roughly an eighth seen just once and about a fifth held by the top ten. The sample was PBMCs or a T cell subset sorted from them (not recorded which). These receptors originate from a man aged 18 to 30 who had mild COVID-19 (a few samples of this study predate the infection). Cell type and time point are not known. CDR3s include the opening cysteine and the closing phenylalanine or tryptophan. The D gene is left open where the match is weak. The listing skips clone size in some rows; elsewhere it reads once, few, many or a size class.

TRBD1,TRBJ2-5,TRBV10-3,.,CAISETGVEETQYF,TGTGCCATCAGTGAGACAGGGGTAGAGGAGACCCAGTACTTC
.,TRBJ1-2,TRBV6-2/TRBV6-3,.,CASRPDKQSYTF,TGTGCCAGCAGGCCCGATAAGCAGAGCTACACCTTC
.,TRBJ2-3,TRBV4-3,.,CASSQEVGDTQYF,TGCGCCAGCAGCCAAGAGGTTGGAGATACGCAGTATTTT
.,TRBJ2-2,TRBV7-3,few,CASSLSLAIGHTGELFF,TGTGCCAGCAGCTTAAGTTTGGCTATTGGTCACACCGGGGAGCTGTTTTTT
TRBD2,TRBJ2-4,TRBV12-3/TRBV12-4,few,CASSLAGGPLNF,TGTGCCAGCAGTCTAGCGGGGGGGCCCCTGAACTTC
.,TRBJ2-1,TRBV19,.,CASSIGPRGEQFF,TGTGCCAGTAGTATCGGACCGAGGGGTGAGCAGTTCTTC
.,TRBJ2-7,TRBV5-1,.,CASSLAGGSSYEQYF,TGCGCCAGCAGCCTCGCAGGGGGGAGCTCCTACGAGCAGTACTTC
.,TRBJ2-2,TRBV7-8,.,CASTTYGPGELFF,TGTGCCAGCACGACTTACGGCCCCGGGGAGCTGTTTTTT
TRBD1,TRBJ1-2,TRBV28,.,CASSYPDRGSGGYTF,TGTGCCAGCAGTTACCCCGACAGGGGATCTGGTGGCTACACCTTC
TRBD1,TRBJ1-6,TRBV7-9,few,CASSFRTGSPLHF,TGTGCCAGCAGCTTCCGGACAGGTTCACCCCTCCACTTT
.,TRBJ1-6,TRBV12-3/TRBV12-4,few,CASSPRDSPLHF,TGTGCCAGTTCGCCACGGGATTCACCCCTCCACTTT
.,TRBJ2-5,TRBV5-1,few,CASSGGASRETQYF,TGCGCCAGCAGCGGGGGGGCCTCCCGCGAGACCCAGTACTTC
TRBD1,TRBJ1-6,TRBV4-2,.,CASSLGGGSYNSPLHF,TGTGCCAGCAGCCTAGGGGGCGGTTCCTATAATTCACCCCTCCACTTT
.,TRBJ2-1,TRBV7-9,.,CASSFSRGYNEQFF,TGTGCCAGCAGCTTTTCCCGGGGCTACAATGAGCAGTTCTTC
TRBD2,TRBJ2-5,TRBV2,many,CASTRGGQETQYF,TGTGCCAGCACACGGGGGGGCCAAGAGACCCAGTACTTC
.,TRBJ1-1,TRBV4-3,.,CASRVDSLLYTEAFF,TGCGCCAGCAGGGTAGACAGTTTACTTTACACTGAAGCTTTCTTT
.,TRBJ1-6,TRBV4-3,many,CASSQGVENSPLHF,TGCGCCAGCAGCCAAGGTGTGGAGAATTCACCCCTCCACTTT
.,TRBJ2-3,TRBV5-5,.,CASLRAGNTDTQYF,TGTGCCAGCCTCAGGGCAGGGAACACAGATACGCAGTATTTT
.,TRBJ2-3,TRBV20-1,many,CSARDVTGSAPDTQYF,TGCAGTGCTAGAGATGTGACGGGTTCGGCCCCAGATACGCAGTATTTT
.,TRBJ2-3,TRBV20-1,.,CSARGAGSDTQYF,TGCAGTGCCAGGGGTGCGGGTTCAGATACGCAGTATTTT
TRBD1,TRBJ1-5,TRBV11-2,few,CASRTPGTGCTRGGQPQHF,TGTGCCAGCAGGACACCCGGGACAGGGTGTACGCGGGGCGGTCAGCCCCAGCATTTT
.,TRBJ2-5,TRBV12-3/TRBV12-4,few,CASSFSSLPETQYF,TGTGCCAGCAGTTTTAGCTCTCTCCCTGAGACCCAGTACTTC
TRBD2,TRBJ2-3,TRBV5-4,few,CASSKTSGTSTDTQYF,TGTGCCAGTTCGAAGACTAGCGGCACTAGCACAGATACGCAGTATTTT
.,TRBJ1-6,TRBV6-2/TRBV6-3,.,CASSYSPKGDSPLHF,TGTGCCAGCAGTTATTCGCCCAAGGGAGATTCACCCCTCCACTTT
.,TRBJ2-1,TRBV5-1,.,CASSPVSVNEQFF,TGCGCCAGCAGCCCGGTGAGCGTCAATGAGCAGTTCTTC
.,TRBJ2-5,TRBV2,few,CASSDRTKYF,TGTGCCAGCAGTGACCGGACTAAGTACTTC
TRBD1,TRBJ2-5,TRBV4-1,.,CASSRTGLEEQYF,TGCGCCAGCTCCCGGACAGGCCTAGAAGAGCAGTACTTC
.,TRBJ2-7,TRBV11-2,.,CASSLRPVTFRRLDYEQYF,TGTGCCAGCAGCTTACGACCGGTTACCTTCAGACGGTTAGACTACGAGCAGTACTTC
.,TRBJ2-4,TRBV3-1,once,CASSRQGGRNIQYF,TGTGCCAGCAGCCGCCAGGGTGGACGAAACATTCAGTACTTC
TRBD2,TRBJ2-2,TRBV6-5,.,CASSPAGGDTGELFF,TGTGCCAGCAGTCCAGCGGGGGGAGACACCGGGGAGCTGTTTTTT
TRBD1,TRBJ1-6,TRBV29-1,.,CSVGQGVLSSYTSPLHF,TGCAGCGTTGGGCAGGGGGTCCTGAGCTCCTATACTTCACCCCTCCACTTT
.,TRBJ1-2,TRBV6-5,few,CASRPPGEANYGYTF,TGTGCCAGCAGGCCCCCAGGGGAAGCTAACTATGGCTACACCTTC
.,TRBJ2-3,TRBV4-1,.,CASSQAGGDNFGTDTQYF,TGCGCCAGCAGCCAGGCAGGGGGGGACAATTTCGGCACAGATACGCAGTATTTT
.,TRBJ2-5,TRBV9,few,CASSAEAGYQETQYF,TGTGCCAGCAGCGCCGAGGCAGGGTACCAAGAGACCCAGTACTTC
TRBD1,TRBJ2-5,TRBV4-1,many,CASSRPGQDKQETQYF,TGCGCCAGCAGCCGACCGGGACAGGATAAACAAGAGACCCAGTACTTC
TRBD1,TRBJ1-2,TRBV6-6,.,CASSAHRGDYGYTF,TGTGCCAGCAGTGCCCACAGGGGGGACTATGGCTACACCTTC
TRBD2,TRBJ2-3,TRBV9,.,CASSVGLAGADTQYF,TGTGCCAGCAGCGTGGGACTAGCCGGCGCAGATACGCAGTATTTT
.,TRBJ1-6,TRBV7-9,few,CASSSDTQNSPLHF,TGTGCCAGCAGCTCGGACACCCAAAATTCACCCCTCCACTTT
.,TRBJ2-3,TRBV10-2,few,CASSELGGAGTDTQYF,TGCGCCAGCAGTGAGTTGGGGGGGGCCGGTACAGATACGCAGTATTTT
.,TRBJ1-5,TRBV5-6,few,CASSQRLLGNQPQHF,TGTGCCAGCAGCCAGCGACTGTTAGGCAATCAGCCCCAGCATTTT
.,TRBJ1-5,TRBV28,.,CASSLLQVSNQPQHF,TGTGCCAGCAGTTTACTGCAGGTTAGCAATCAGCCCCAGCATTTT